This is a list of T cell receptor beta chains from one sample in a study of blood T cell repertoires in COVID-19. Some clones are missing from TCRdb's copy, which holds only in-frame ones; the method was immunoSEQ multiplex PCR. Here the sample spans more than 80,000 clones, approximately 89% being singletons. Sample: peripheral blood. Receptor source: an elderly man with acute or convalescent COVID-19. Each CDR3 is given with its conserved first and last residue. D genes are given only for firm matches. The size of a clone is reported for some rows only, either as once, few or many, or as a class for expanded clones.

CDR3 DNA	CDR3 protein	clone size	V gene	J gene	D gene
TGTGCCAGTAGTGAAACAGGGAGCGTTTCACCCCTCCACTTT	CASSETGSVSPLHF	-	TRBV19	TRBJ1-6	-
TGTGCCAGTAGTCCTGGACAGGGGGGCAATGAGCAGTTCTTC	CASSPGQGGNEQFF	-	TRBV19	TRBJ2-1	TRBD1
TGCGCCAGCAGCTTGGGGCAGGGGACGAATGAGCAGTTCTTC	CASSLGQGTNEQFF	-	TRBV5-1	TRBJ2-1	-
TGTGCCAGCACTCAACTAGCGGGACCCAATGAGCAGTTCTTC	CASTQLAGPNEQFF	-	TRBV6-8	TRBJ2-1	TRBD2
TGTGCCAGTAGTATATCCGGGGGAGGTGAAAAACTGTTTTTT	CASSISGGGEKLFF	-	TRBV19	TRBJ1-4	-
TGTGCCAGCAGCGTAGACGGGGGGGCGTATACCGGGGAGCTGTTTTTT	CASSVDGGAYTGELFF	-	TRBV9	TRBJ2-2	TRBD2
TGTGCCACCAGTGATTTTCGGCGGTGGGACTTTTCCTTTTACAATGAGCAGTTCTTC	CATSDFRRWDFSFYNEQFF	-	TRBV24-1	TRBJ2-1	-
TGTGCCAGTAGTATCTACAGGGGGAACTCTGGAAACACCATATATTTT	CASSIYRGNSGNTIYF	-	TRBV19	TRBJ1-3	TRBD1
TGCGCCAGCAGCCCCCGGGACAGGCCGGCCGGGTCCGGGGAGCTGTTTTTT	CASSPRDRPAGSGELFF	once	TRBV5-1	TRBJ2-2	TRBD1
TGTGCTAGCTCCGCGACAGTGAACACTGAAGCTTTCTTT	CASSATVNTEAFF	-	TRBV7-7	TRBJ1-1	-
TGTGCCAGCAGCCCCTCGGCGGGTAGCGGGGGCCCGAGCTCCTACAATGAGCAGTTCTTC	CASSPSAGSGGPSSYNEQFF	-	TRBV5-4	TRBJ2-1	TRBD2
TGTGCCAGCAGCCAAGTCACAGGGACCGGCTACACCTTC	CASSQVTGTGYTF	-	TRBV3-1/TRBV3-2	TRBJ1-2	-
TGTGCCAGCAGCACCCGCACGGGAGGGGCGAATCAGCCCCAGCATTTT	CASSTRTGGANQPQHF	-	TRBV5-8	TRBJ1-5	-
TGTGCCAGCTCACCACCGGCAGGGAACACTGAAGCTTTCTTT	CASSPPAGNTEAFF	-	TRBV18	TRBJ1-1	-
TGTGCCAGCAGCCAGACAGGGCCTTACGGCTACACCTTC	CASSQTGPYGYTF	-	TRBV7-2	TRBJ1-2	TRBD1
TGTGCCAGCAGCGTGGCAGGGCGATCCTTTAGCTTC	CASSVAGRSFSF	-	TRBV7-2	TRBJ2-7	-
TGTGCCACCAGCAGAGATTACAGGGTCTACACCTTC	CATSRDYRVYTF	-	TRBV15	TRBJ1-2	-
TGTGCCAGCTCACCAGCGAGACAGGGGGGGCGCGAGCAGTACTTC	CASSPARQGGREQYF	-	TRBV18	TRBJ2-7	TRBD1
TGCGCCAGCAGCCCCACGCCGGGACAGAGTACTCCAGTTTCCTCTGGGGCCAACGTCCTGACTTTC	CASSPTPGQSTPVSSGANVLTF	-	TRBV4-3	TRBJ2-6	TRBD1
TGCGCCAGCAGCCCCGGGGGGAAAGGCTATGGCTACACCTTC	CASSPGGKGYGYTF	-	TRBV4-1	TRBJ1-2	-
TGTGCCAGCAGTTTCCCGGGGTCCGGCAATCAGCCCCAGCATTTT	CASSFPGSGNQPQHF	-	TRBV28	TRBJ1-5	-
TGTGCCAGCTCACCACCGAGCGAAGGGAGCTATGGCTACACCTTC	CASSPPSEGSYGYTF	-	TRBV18	TRBJ1-2	-
TGTGCCAGCAGCTTAAGGGCGGGGGTCGACTACAATGAGCAGTTCTTC	CASSLRAGVDYNEQFF	once	TRBV7-9	TRBJ2-1	TRBD2
TGTGCCAGCTCACCATTGCGGGGGGGGACGGTGAACACTGAAGCTTTCTTT	CASSPLRGGTVNTEAFF	-	TRBV18	TRBJ1-1	-
TGTGCCAGCAACACCGCGGGAGTTAGGGAAGAGACCCAGTACTTC	CASNTAGVREETQYF	-	TRBV9	TRBJ2-5	TRBD2
TGCGCCAGCAGTCAAGACTGGAACACCGGGGAGCTGTTTTTT	CASSQDWNTGELFF	-	TRBV5-1	TRBJ2-2	-
TGCGCCAGCAGCCACACGCCGACAGCTGGAAACACCATATATTTT	CASSHTPTAGNTIYF	-	TRBV4-1	TRBJ1-3	-
TGTGCCAGCTCCCTACAGGGCGAGGTTACTGAAGCTTTCTTT	CASSLQGEVTEAFF	once	TRBV18	TRBJ1-1	-
TGTGCCAGCAGCTTCGACAGGACCTCTGGAAACACCATATATTTT	CASSFDRTSGNTIYF	-	TRBV7-8	TRBJ1-3	-
TGTGCCAGCAGAAAGCAGGGGACAGCCTATAATTCACCCCTCCACTTT	CASRKQGTAYNSPLHF	-	TRBV28	TRBJ1-6	TRBD1
TGTGCCAGCAGCTTTAGGACAGGGGGCGCGGGAGAGCAGTACTTC	CASSFRTGGAGEQYF	-	TRBV7-9	TRBJ2-7	TRBD1
TGTGCCAGCAGCCCCCAAGTACTAGCGGGAGTCCACGAGCAGTACTTC	CASSPQVLAGVHEQYF	-	TRBV4-2	TRBJ2-7	TRBD2
TGTGCCAGCAGCCCCCAAGGAGGCTCTAGATTTGGCCCAGATACGCAGTATTTT	CASSPQGGSRFGPDTQYF	-	TRBV14	TRBJ2-3	-
TGTGCCAGCAAACGGTTGAGTGAAAAACTGTTTTTT	CASKRLSEKLFF	-	TRBV27	TRBJ1-4	-
TGCGCCAGCAGCCTACGCGGACAGGAGGCCCTGAATCAAGAAGCTTTCTTT	CASSLRGQEALNQEAFF	-	TRBV5-1	TRBJ1-1	TRBD1
TGTGCCAGTAGTATACCAGGGATCCACAATGAGCAGTTCTTC	CASSIPGIHNEQFF	-	TRBV19	TRBJ2-1	-
TGCGCCAGCAGTGAGTCGCGGGGGGGAGAGACCCAGTACTTC	CASSESRGGETQYF	few	TRBV10-2	TRBJ2-5	TRBD2
TGCAGCGTGAATCCGGACAGGAGCACTGAAGCTTTCTTT	CSVNPDRSTEAFF	-	TRBV29-1	TRBJ1-1	TRBD1
TGTGCCAGTAGTACAAACAGCCGGGGATCCAATCAGCCCCAGCATTTT	CASSTNSRGSNQPQHF	-	TRBV19	TRBJ1-5	-
TGTGCCAGCAGCCAGGCTAGCGGGAGTTACGAGCAGTACTTC	CASSQASGSYEQYF	once	TRBV3-1/TRBV3-2	TRBJ2-7	TRBD2
TGTGCCAGTATGAGCGGGTGGTCTTCTGGGGCCAACGTCCTGACTTTC	CASMSGWSSGANVLTF	once	TRBV19	TRBJ2-6	-
TGTGCCAGCAGCGGGGGGGGAACTTCCTATAATTCACCCCTCCACTTT	CASSGGGTSYNSPLHF	many	TRBV3-1/TRBV3-2	TRBJ1-6	-
TGCGCCAGCAGCCAAGTTGACAGGGACTCTAATGAAAAACTGTTTTTT	CASSQVDRDSNEKLFF	-	TRBV4-1	TRBJ1-4	TRBD1
TGTGCCAGCAGTGAACAAACCAGGGATTCTTATAGCAATCAGCCCCAGCATTTT	CASSEQTRDSYSNQPQHF	-	TRBV6-1	TRBJ1-5	-